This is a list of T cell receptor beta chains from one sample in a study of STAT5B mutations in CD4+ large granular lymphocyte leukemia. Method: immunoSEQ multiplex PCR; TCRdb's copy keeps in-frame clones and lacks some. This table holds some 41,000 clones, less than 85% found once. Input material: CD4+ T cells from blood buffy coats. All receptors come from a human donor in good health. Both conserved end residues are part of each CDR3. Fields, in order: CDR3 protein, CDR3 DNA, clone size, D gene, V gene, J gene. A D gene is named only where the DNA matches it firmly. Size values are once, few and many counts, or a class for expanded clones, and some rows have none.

CASSLLVTGGVRDTQYF	TGCGCCAGCAGCTTGCTTGTGACAGGGGGCGTAAGGGATACGCAGTATTTT	NA	TRBD1	TRBV5-1	TRBJ2-3
CASSLTYEQYF	TGTGCCAGCAGTTTGACCTACGAGCAGTACTTC	NA	NA	TRBV7-9	TRBJ2-7
CASSELQGYGYTF	TGTGCCAGCAGTGAACTACAGGGCTATGGCTACACCTTC	NA	NA	TRBV25-1	TRBJ1-2
CASSPRTYGYTF	TGTGCCAGTAGTCCCCGGACCTATGGCTACACCTTC	NA	NA	TRBV19	TRBJ1-2
CASSPHGGTNYGYTF	TGTGCCAGCAGTCCGCATGGGGGAACTAACTATGGCTACACCTTC	NA	NA	TRBV27	TRBJ1-2
CASSESFTDSYGYTF	TGTGCCAGCAGTGAATCCTTTACAGACTCCTATGGCTACACCTTC	NA	NA	TRBV25-1	TRBJ1-2
CASRTTASANTEAFF	TGTGCCAGCAGAACCACAGCCTCAGCGAACACTGAAGCTTTCTTT	NA	NA	TRBV6-6	TRBJ1-1
CASSEARSSHEQYF	TGTGCCAGCAGTGAGGCCCGGTCAAGCCACGAGCAGTACTTC	NA	NA	TRBV25-1	TRBJ2-7
CASSQETTTNEKLFF	TGTGCCAGCAGCCAAGAGACGACAACTAATGAAAAACTGTTTTTT	NA	NA	TRBV4-2	TRBJ1-4
CASSSLSGSSYEQYF	TGTGCCAGCAGCTCCCTTTCGGGAAGCTCCTACGAGCAGTACTTC	NA	NA	TRBV7-9	TRBJ2-7
CASSTSGLSNQPQHF	TGTGCCAGTAGTACTTCCGGACTCAGCAATCAGCCCCAGCATTTT	NA	NA	TRBV19	TRBJ1-5
CASSPDLPGPRSGNTIYF	TGTGCCAGCAGTCCCGATCTCCCGGGACCTCGCTCTGGAAACACCATATATTTT	NA	NA	TRBV27	TRBJ1-3
CAWSVGVGASGAPEDEQFF	TGTGCCTGGAGTGTAGGAGTAGGGGCTAGCGGGGCCCCAGAAGATGAGCAGTTCTTC	NA	TRBD2	TRBV30	TRBJ2-1
CATSRDPSGRYEQYF	TGTGCCACCAGCAGAGATCCCAGCGGGCGCTACGAGCAGTACTTC	NA	NA	TRBV15	TRBJ2-7
CASSGRMSLHLEAFF	TGTGCCAGCAGCGGCCGCATGTCGCTCCACCTTGAAGCTTTCTTT	NA	NA	TRBV5-6	TRBJ1-1
CASSRQRDYEQYF	TGCGCCAGCAGCCGCCAACGGGACTACGAGCAGTACTTC	NA	NA	TRBV4-1	TRBJ2-7
CASSFRTNTGELFF	TGTGCCAGCAGCTTTAGGACTAACACCGGGGAGCTGTTTTTT	NA	NA	TRBV5-4	TRBJ2-2
CASIDQSNQPQHF	TGTGCCAGCATTGACCAAAGCAATCAGCCCCAGCATTTT	NA	NA	TRBV2	TRBJ1-5
CASSQFPGTTNEKLFF	TGCGCCAGCAGCCAGTTTCCCGGGACGACTAATGAAAAACTGTTTTTT	NA	NA	TRBV4-1	TRBJ1-4
CASGSNVGAPNIQYF	TGTGCTAGTGGCTCCAATGTGGGGGCCCCAAACATTCAGTACTTC	NA	NA	TRBV12-5	TRBJ2-4
CASSVRQGSNTIYF	TGTGCCAGCAGCGTTCGACAGGGCTCAAACACCATATATTTT	once	TRBD1	TRBV9	TRBJ1-3
CAREDTRRVIAKNIQYF	TGTGCCAGAGAGGACACCCGGCGGGTGATAGCCAAAAACATTCAGTACTTC	NA	NA	TRBV25-1	TRBJ2-4
CASRNQGGNQPQHF	TGTGCCAGTAGGAACCAGGGGGGCAATCAGCCCCAGCATTTT	NA	TRBD1	TRBV19	TRBJ1-5
CASSPLGLPPGTQYF	TGCGCCAGCAGCCCGTTGGGTTTACCACCAGGTACGCAGTATTTT	NA	NA	TRBV4-1	TRBJ2-3
CASSDSTWGLNTGELFF	TGTGCCAGCAGTGACTCAACGTGGGGACTAAACACCGGGGAGCTGTTTTTT	NA	TRBD2	TRBV6-4	TRBJ2-2
CASSQGTTDTQYF	TGCGCCAGCAGCCAAGGCACCACAGATACGCAGTATTTT	once	NA	TRBV4-1	TRBJ2-3
CASSQASQETQYF	TGTGCCAGCTCACAGGCTTCGCAAGAGACCCAGTACTTC	NA	NA	TRBV18	TRBJ2-5
CASRFRAGTGSTEAFF	TGTGCCAGCAGATTTAGGGCGGGGACAGGGAGCACTGAAGCTTTCTTT	NA	TRBD1	TRBV7-8	TRBJ1-1
CAWSAYGGGTDTQYF	TGTGCCTGGAGTGCCTACGGCGGGGGCACAGATACGCAGTATTTT	NA	NA	TRBV30	TRBJ2-3
CASSAKTGWTDTQYF	TGTGCCAGCAGTGCCAAGACAGGGTGGACAGATACGCAGTATTTT	NA	TRBD1	TRBV6-1	TRBJ2-3
CASSHPPSFQGYNEQFF	TGTGCCAGCAGCCACCCTCCCAGTTTCCAGGGGTACAATGAGCAGTTCTTC	NA	NA	TRBV7-2	TRBJ2-1
CASSLGRDYSGNTIYF	TGTGCCAGCAGCTTAGGTCGGGACTATTCTGGAAACACCATATATTTT	NA	NA	TRBV7-8	TRBJ1-3
CASSIVASNQPQHF	TGTGCCAGTAGTATAGTGGCGAGCAATCAGCCCCAGCATTTT	NA	NA	TRBV19	TRBJ1-5
CASSPPGSPGLNQPQHF	TGTGCCAGCTCACCACCGGGTTCCCCTGGGCTTAATCAGCCCCAGCATTTT	few	NA	TRBV18	TRBJ1-5
CASSRDRGTDTQYF	TGTGCCAGCAGCCGGGACAGGGGGACAGATACGCAGTATTTT	NA	TRBD1	TRBV7-3	TRBJ2-3
CASSLDQDNVLTF	TGTGCCAGCAGTTTGGACCAAGATAACGTCCTGACTTTC	NA	NA	TRBV27	TRBJ2-6
CASRGGVAGQPQHF	TGTGCCAGCAGGGGGGGCGTCGCGGGACAGCCCCAGCATTTT	NA	NA	TRBV2	TRBJ1-5
CASRMGTSLAGELFF	TGTGCCAGCAGGATGGGGACTAGCTTAGCCGGGGAGCTGTTTTTT	NA	TRBD2	TRBV6-1	TRBJ2-2
CASRNRDSYEQYF	TGTGCCAGCAGGAACAGGGACTCCTACGAGCAGTACTTC	NA	NA	TRBV6-1	TRBJ2-7
CASSPRTSGGGRDTQYF	TGTGCCAGCAGCCCCCGGACTAGCGGGGGGGGGAGGGATACGCAGTATTTT	NA	TRBD2	TRBV9	TRBJ2-3
CASSAAPGEGAGANVLTF	TGCGCCAGCAGCGCCGCCCCGGGGGAAGGGGCTGGGGCCAACGTCCTGACTTTC	NA	NA	TRBV5-1	TRBJ2-6
CASNTRTGDYGYTF	TGTGCCAGCAATACGAGGACAGGGGACTATGGCTACACCTTC	few	TRBD1	TRBV2	TRBJ1-2
CASSLTKNTEAFF	TGCGCCAGCAGCCTCACAAAGAACACTGAAGCTTTCTTT	NA	NA	TRBV5-1	TRBJ1-1